One and the same sample provided the 27 T cell receptor beta chains below, sequenced in a study of CD8 T cells in ankylosing spondylitis. One entry per CDR3 protein results from TCRdb running MiXCR on the 5' RACE reads. Of about 7,000 distinct CDR3 sequences listed, about 3% are singletons. What was sequenced was blood, either unsorted or a sorted T cell fraction (not recorded which). All receptors come from a female donor with ankylosing spondylitis or in good health (not recorded which).

This clonotype was recorded many times. The chain recombines TRBV9 with TRBJ2-1; the match to TRBD2 covers 15 bases. V trimming: 3 bases; J trimming: 8 bases; junction bases outside the gene matches: 3. The CDR3 runs to 15 residues. Germline CDR1 SGDLS, CDR2 YYNGEE. CDR3: CASSEGTSGGYEQFF. The CDR3, as DNA: TGTGCCAGCAGCGAGGGGACTAGCGGGGGGTATGAGCAGTTCTTC.

This clonotype occurred many times. The rearrangement uses TRBV9 and TRBJ2-5; D is uncertain. This CDR3 is 16 amino acids long. Germline assignment: CDR1 SGDLS and CDR2 YYNGEE. V was shortened by 3 bases and J by 2 bases, with 17 bases between the two germline ends. CDR3 bases: TGTGCCAGCAGCGATGAACAACGGAATATTCAAGAGACCCAGTACTTC. Amino acids: CASSDEQRNIQETQYF.

This clonotype showed up many times. The gene calls are TRBV9 and TRBJ2-1, with D possibly TRBD1 on 5 matching bases. The V and J ends lost 4 bases and 8 bases respectively, with 22 bases between them. Germline V CDR1 and CDR2: SGDLS, YYNGEE. The CDR3 spans 16 residues. The CDR3 DNA is TGTGCCAGCAGCCCTAGTCAACGGACACAGATGGATGAGCAGTTCTTC. This codes for CASSPSQRTQMDEQFF.

This clonotype was recorded at least ten times. The chain couples TRBV9 to TRBJ2-2; TRBD2 aligns across 8 bases. This CDR3 region has 17 residues. V lost 2 bases to trimming and J lost 5 bases; unmatched junction nucleotides: 11. From germline, CDR1 is SGDLS and CDR2 YYNGEE. The CDR3 region is CASSVPSGGGYTGELFF. The CDR3 DNA follows: TGTGCCAGCAGCGTCCCCTCGGGGGGGGGGTATACCGGGGAGCTGTTTTTT. Filled out from reference TRBV9 and TRBJ2-2, the complete variable domain reads DSGVTQTPKHLITATGQRVTLRCSPRSGDLSVYWYQQSLDQGLQFLIQYYNGEERAKGNILERFSAQQFPDLHSELNLSSLELGDSALYFCASSVPSGGGYTGELFFGEGSRLTVL.

This clonotype was observed many times. The chain couples TRBV9 to TRBJ2-3, with TRBD2 matching 10 bases. The CDR3 consists of 17 residues. Germline CDR1 and CDR2: SGDLS and YYNGEE. The V segment lost 1 base and the J segment 1 base; nucleotides outside the gene matches: 6. CDR3 amino acids: CASSVFPTSGGTDTQYF. The CDR3 DNA sequence: TGTGCCAGCAGCGTATTTCCAACTAGCGGGGGCACAGATACGCAGTATTTT. The full variable domain, rest sourced from reference TRBV9 and TRBJ2-3, is DSGVTQTPKHLITATGQRVTLRCSPRSGDLSVYWYQQSLDQGLQFLIQYYNGEERAKGNILERFSAQQFPDLHSELNLSSLELGDSALYFCASSVFPTSGGTDTQYFGPGTRLTVL.

This clonotype was found many times. This rearrangement joins TRBV9 to TRBJ2-7; D is unclear. The CDR3 consists of 13 residues. Germline V CDR1 and CDR2: SGDLS, YYNGEE. Trimming took 0 bases from V and 6 from J, leaving 10 bases between them. CDR3 amino acids: CASSVEVGIEQYF. CDR3 DNA sequence: TGTGCCAGCAGCGTAGAAGTAGGGATCGAGCAGTACTTC.

Many counts were recorded for this clonotype. This chain uses TRBV9 with TRBJ2-7; 9 nucleotides match TRBD2. V trimming: 6 bases; J trimming: 2 bases; junction bases outside the gene matches: 6. The CDR3 loop spans 14 amino acids. Per the germline V gene, CDR1 is SGDLS and CDR2 is YYNGEE. CDR3: CASTPGLAPYEQYF. The CDR3 region has the DNA TGTGCCAGCACCCCGGGACTAGCACCCTACGAGCAGTACTTC.

This clonotype showed up many times. The chain employs TRBV9 and TRBJ2-3, with 9 bases fitting TRBD2. Germline V gene data show CDR1 as SGDLS and CDR2 as YYNGEE. This CDR3 is 17 amino acids long. J lost 4 bases, V lost 4 bases, and 13 bases had no gene match. CDR3 amino acids: CASSPYPGTSRADTQYF. The DNA for the CDR3 is TGTGCCAGCAGCCCCTACCCCGGGACTAGCAGGGCAGATACGCAGTATTTT.

There are a few counts of this clonotype. The V and J genes are TRBV9 and TRBJ2-3; a possible D gene is TRBD1 (5 bases). CDR3 length: 13 residues. Deletions cut 4 bases from V and 10 bases from J, with 16 bases between. The germline gives CDR1 SGDLS, CDR2 YYNGEE. The DNA for the CDR3 is TGTGCCAGCAGCCCAATGGACGCCAGGGCGCAGTATTTT. This encodes CASSPMDARAQYF.

This clonotype ranks as medium-sized. This chain uses TRBV9 with TRBJ2-1; D may be TRBD2 (6 bases). The V end was cut by 5 bases, the J end by 9 bases, with 15 bases between. The CDR3 is made up of 13 amino acids. Germline lookup yields CDR1 SGDLS and CDR2 YYNGEE. In DNA form, the CDR3 reads TGTGCCAGCAGACCGAACGGAGGGACTGAGCAGTTCTTC. It translates to CASRPNGGTEQFF.

Ten or more counts support this clonotype. This chain uses TRBV9 with TRBJ2-2; D is undetermined. In germline, CDR1 is SGDLS, CDR2 YYNGEE. With 0 bases removed from V and 0 bases from J, the gap between germline ends came to 12 bases. The length of the CDR3 is 17 residues. CDR3 DNA sequence: TGTGCCAGCAGCGTAGACGTTCCCTTCGCGAACACCGGGGAGCTGTTTTTT. It translates to CASSVDVPFANTGELFF.

This clonotype was seen at least ten times. The rearrangement uses TRBV9 and TRBJ1-2, with D perhaps matching TRBD1 (6 bases). CDR1 and CDR2 (germline): SGDLS, YYNGEE. The CDR3 contains 15 residues. V shed 0 bases and J shed 4 bases, with 13 bases lying between them. The CDR3 region has the DNA TGTGCCAGCAGCGTAGATACAGGGCTATCCTATGGCTACACCTTC. It encodes CASSVDTGLSYGYTF.

This clonotype was seen repeatedly, ten times or more. The chain is built from TRBV9 and TRBJ2-1, with TRBD1 as a possible D gene (6 bases). The V gene's germline CDR1 is SGDLS and CDR2 YYNGEE. V dropped 1 base and J dropped 7 bases, with 18 bases sitting between them. This CDR3 is built from 16 residues. The CDR3: CASSVNNRVIGNEQFF. CDR3 sequence (DNA): TGTGCCAGCAGCGTAAACAACAGGGTCATCGGAAATGAGCAGTTCTTC.

This clonotype was counted ten times or more. The chain carries TRBV9 and TRBJ2-2; either TRBD1 or TRBD2 may fit D (6 bases each). This CDR3 has 17 amino acids. The germline gives CDR1 SGDLS, CDR2 YYNGEE. Trimming took 3 bases from V and 6 from J, leaving 21 bases between them. The CDR3 region is CASSGGGGSGVAGELFF. The CDR3 bases are TGTGCCAGCAGCGGAGGAGGGGGTTCCGGGGTCGCCGGGGAGCTGTTTTTT. The complete variable domain, with remaining parts taken from reference TRBV9 and TRBJ2-2, reads DSGVTQTPKHLITATGQRVTLRCSPRSGDLSVYWYQQSLDQGLQFLIQYYNGEERAKGNILERFSAQQFPDLHSELNLSSLELGDSALYFCASSGGGGSGVAGELFFGEGSRLTVL.

This clonotype was counted ten times or more. V usage is TRBV9 and J usage is TRBJ1-1; TRBD1 aligns across 8 bases. The CDR3 spans 14 residues. The trim removed 3 bases at V and 3 bases at J, leaving 4 bases unmatched. Germline values: CDR1 SGDLS, CDR2 YYNGEE. For the CDR3, the DNA is TGTGCCAGCAGCGGACAGGGGATATACACTGAAGCTTTCTTT. This codes for CASSGQGIYTEAFF.

This clonotype was seen at least ten times. The CDR3 bases are TGTGCCAGCAGCGTAGCTGGGTACGATGAGCAGTTCTTC. Translated, it gives CASSVAGYDEQFF. The genes are TRBV9 and TRBJ2-1; D is ambiguous. Trimming stripped 0 bases from V and 8 bases from J, with 9 bases between. The CDR3 extends over 13 amino acids. The V gene's germline CDR1 is SGDLS and CDR2 YYNGEE.

Ten or more counts support this clonotype. The chain carries TRBV9 and TRBJ2-5, with 8 bases fitting TRBD1. The CDR3 is 14 amino acids. The junction had 3 bases not matched to a gene; V was cut back by 3 bases and J by 2 bases. Looked up from germline, CDR1 is SGDLS and CDR2 is YYNGEE. CDR3 residues: CASSGRTGQETQYF. CDR3 coding DNA: TGTGCCAGCAGCGGCCGGACAGGGCAAGAGACCCAGTACTTC.

This clonotype was detected ten times or more. CDR3 bases: TGTGCCAGCAGCGATACCAACAGCTACGAGCAGTACTTC. Its protein is CASSDTNSYEQYF. V is TRBV9 and J is TRBJ2-7; no clear D gene. Between the trimmed V and J ends, which lost 3 bases and 3 bases, there was a span of 10 bases. The germline gives CDR1 SGDLS, CDR2 YYNGEE. The CDR3 sequence is 13 residues long.

This clonotype has ten or more counts. This sequence joins TRBV9 and TRBJ2-1, with 7 positions matching TRBD2. With V trimmed by 4 bases and J by 6 bases, 10 bases remained unmatched. The CDR3 spans 15 residues. Germline V gene sequence: CDR1 SGDLS, CDR2 YYNGEE. The CDR3 DNA reads as TGTGCCAGCAGCACAAGCTGGGGAGGGCCCAATGAGCAGTTCTTC. It translates to CASSTSWGGPNEQFF.

This clonotype was counted many times. The rearrangement links TRBV9 to TRBJ2-7; D unclear. The CDR3 consists of 15 residues. CDR1 is SGDLS, CDR2 YYNGEE, per germline. V was cut by 0 bases and J by 5 bases, with 15 bases left in between. CDR3 in amino acids: CASSVGSALPNEQYF. The CDR3 DNA sequence: TGTGCCAGCAGCGTAGGTTCAGCCCTACCGAACGAGCAGTACTTC.

This clonotype was seen at least ten times. The chain uses TRBV9 and TRBJ2-1; 7 nucleotides agree with TRBD2. The V gene's germline CDR1 is SGDLS and CDR2 YYNGEE. V was clipped by 0 bases and J by 5 bases; unmatched bases: 11. The CDR3 length is 17 residues. This CDR3 is CASSVDMVGGPNNEQFF. The DNA for the CDR3 is TGTGCCAGCAGCGTAGATATGGTGGGAGGGCCTAACAATGAGCAGTTCTTC. Variable domain in full (rest from reference TRBV9 and TRBJ2-1): DSGVTQTPKHLITATGQRVTLRCSPRSGDLSVYWYQQSLDQGLQFLIQYYNGEERAKGNILERFSAQQFPDLHSELNLSSLELGDSALYFCASSVDMVGGPNNEQFFGPGTRLTVL.

This clonotype showed up many times. This chain joins TRBV9 and TRBJ2-5; 12 bases match TRBD2. The trim removed 6 bases at V and 4 bases at J, leaving 7 bases unmatched. Germline CDR1 SGDLS, CDR2 YYNGEE. CDR3 length: 15 amino acids. CDR3 nucleotide sequence: TGTGCCAGCAAAAGGACTAGCGGGGATAGAGAGACCCAGTACTTC. Translated, it gives CASKRTSGDRETQYF.

This clonotype has ten or more counts. J is TRBJ2-3 and V is TRBV9, with D perhaps being TRBD1 or TRBD2 (6 bases each). The CDR3 is 15 amino acids. In germline, CDR1 is SGDLS, CDR2 YYNGEE. V lost 1 base and J lost 3, with 12 bases in between. The CDR3: CASSVWGAETDTQYF. CDR3 coding DNA: TGTGCCAGCAGCGTATGGGGGGCCGAGACAGATACGCAGTATTTT.

This clonotype was counted ten times or more. The chain uses TRBV9 and TRBJ2-7; TRBD1 might be the D (5 bases). V lost 0 bases and J 5 bases, leaving 15 bases between the germline ends. There are 15 residues in the CDR3. Per germline, CDR1 SGDLS and CDR2 YYNGEE. CDR3 in amino acids: CASSVEGRQGDEQYF. In DNA form, the CDR3 reads TGTGCCAGCAGCGTAGAGGGGCGGCAGGGTGACGAGCAGTACTTC.

This clonotype has at least ten counts. The chain uses TRBV9 and TRBJ2-7; TRBD1 might be the D (6 bases). The CDR3 totals 15 residues. Germline V lookup: CDR1 SGDLS, CDR2 YYNGEE. Between the trimmed V and J ends, which lost 4 bases and 4 bases, there was a span of 18 bases. In DNA, the CDR3 is TGTGCCAGCAGCCCCCGGGACACGGCAGAGTACGAGCAGTACTTC. It specifies CASSPRDTAEYEQYF.

There are many counts of this clonotype. The chain links TRBV9 to TRBJ2-1; TRBD2 agrees at 8 bases. The CDR3 runs to 16 residues. Trimming at V came to 2 bases and at J to 0 bases, leaving 4 bases not matched to a gene. The germline V gene encodes CDR1 SGDLS and CDR2 YYNGEE. The CDR3 loop reads CASSVRSGSSYNEQFF. The DNA for the CDR3 is TGTGCCAGCAGCGTTAGGAGCGGGAGCTCCTACAATGAGCAGTTCTTC.

This clonotype was counted at least ten times. The gene calls are TRBV9 and TRBJ2-3; 9 positions agree with TRBD2. CDR1 is SGDLS and CDR2 is YYNGEE in the germline V gene. The CDR3 runs to 16 residues. The V gene end was trimmed by 0 bases and the J gene end by 5 bases; junction bases not matched to a gene: 7. CDR3 protein: CASSVAAGGAVDTQYF. The CDR3 nucleotides are TGTGCCAGCAGCGTAGCAGCGGGGGGCGCGGTAGATACGCAGTATTTT. Full variable domain (remainder filled in from reference TRBV9 and TRBJ2-3): DSGVTQTPKHLITATGQRVTLRCSPRSGDLSVYWYQQSLDQGLQFLIQYYNGEERAKGNILERFSAQQFPDLHSELNLSSLELGDSALYFCASSVAAGGAVDTQYFGPGTRLTVL.